This T cell receptor (beta chain) appears in the sequencing data of a study of T cells in localized non-small cell lung cancer. On this clone: Its matching antigen is unknown.

The CDR3 runs 13 residues. Trimming stripped 11 bases from V and 0 bases from J, with 12 bases between. The germline V gene has CDR1 MNHEY and CDR2 SVGAGI. Using immunoSEQ multiplex PCR, the repertoire was profiled, and TCRdb retains in-frame clones only, with some absent. Of roughly 36,000 clones in the sample, roughly 80% were seen once. Broader study findings: Adjacent lung was found to contain a median approximately 60 of the top 100 tumor clones.

The clonotype was recovered from a woman aged 35-75 years with stage II squamous cell lung carcinoma. The gene calls are TRBV6-5 and TRBJ2-3, with D unclear. The sequencing here drew on PBMCs, taken before any cancer treatment. The DNA for the CDR3 is TGTGCCTGCGAAGATTCTAGCACAGATACGCAGTATTTT. Translated, it gives CACEDSSTDTQYF.